The 18 T cell receptor beta chains given below trace back to one sample, sequenced in a study of T cells in narcolepsy. Libraries were prepared by immunoSEQ multiplex PCR; TCRdb keeps only in-frame clonotypes and omits some of them. Of tens of thousands of clones listed, less than 85% were seen once; the top ten hold around 1.3%. The source material was CD45RA- memory CD4+ T cells from PBMCs. The receptors shown here come from a human donor with narcolepsy.

This clone appeared a single time. The CDR3 is CASSEYPRGEETQYF. DNA of the CDR3: TGTGCCAGCAGTGAATATCCGCGGGGAGAAGAGACCCAGTACTTC. The chain combines TRBV2 with TRBJ2-5; tentative D call: TRBD2 (6 bases). Trimming stripped 2 bases from V and 3 bases from J, with 13 bases between. This CDR3 is 15 amino acids long. Germline CDR1 SNHLY, CDR2 FYNNEI. The full variable domain, in which reference TRBV2 and TRBJ2-5 provide the parts outside the CDR3, is EPEVTQTPSHQVTQMGQEVILRCVPISNHLYFYWYRQILGQKVEFLVSFYNNEISEKSEIFDDQFSVERPDGSNFTLKIRSTKLEDSAMYFCASSEYPRGEETQYFGPGTRLLVL.

The chain joins TRBV11-2 to TRBJ1-5, with D maybe TRBD1 (5 bases). Germline CDR1 is SGHAT and CDR2 is FQNNGV. Deletions cut 5 bases from V and 6 bases from J, with 14 bases between. The length of the CDR3 is 14 residues. The chain's CDR3 is CASSMGGSGQPQHF. The CDR3 DNA reads as TGTGCCAGCAGCATGGGGGGGTCGGGTCAGCCCCAGCATTTT.

V usage is TRBV6-6 and J usage is TRBJ2-7; 8 nucleotides align to TRBD1. Germline CDR1 reads MNHNY; CDR2 reads SVGAGI (reference sequence). Losses at the gene ends were 6 bases for V and 2 bases for J; bases not matched to a gene: 9. The CDR3 runs 15 residues. CDR3 region: CASRLYGQGPYEQYF. As DNA, the CDR3 is TGTGCCAGCAGGCTATACGGACAGGGCCCCTACGAGCAGTACTTC.

The rearrangement links TRBV2 to TRBJ2-1; 10 bases are shared with TRBD1. V shed 5 bases, J shed 7 bases, and the junction held 8 bases outside the gene matches. CDR1 is SNHLY and CDR2 is FYNNEI in the germline V gene. The CDR3 totals 15 residues. This CDR3 is CASSIDRGRVNEQFF. The CDR3 DNA sequence: TGTGCCAGCAGTATCGACAGGGGGCGCGTGAATGAGCAGTTCTTC. The full variable domain, completed using reference TRBV2 and TRBJ2-1, is EPEVTQTPSHQVTQMGQEVILRCVPISNHLYFYWYRQILGQKVEFLVSFYNNEISEKSEIFDDQFSVERPDGSNFTLKIRSTKLEDSAMYFCASSIDRGRVNEQFFGPGTRLTVL.

This clone has only one observation. This rearrangement joins TRBV19 to TRBJ1-5, with 9 bases lining up with TRBD1. Germline CDR1 and CDR2: LNHDA and SQIVND (reference sequence). The CDR3 sequence is 17 residues long. After removal of 1 base from V and 7 bases from J, the junction contained 11 bases not matched to a gene. Here the CDR3 reads CASSIGDRVGHIQPQHF. Here the CDR3 DNA reads TGTGCCAGTAGTATAGGGGACAGGGTCGGTCACATCCAGCCCCAGCATTTT.

The V and J genes are TRBV14 and TRBJ2-7, with D possibly TRBD1 on 6 matching bases. The germline V gene has CDR1 SGHDN and CDR2 FVKESK. V was cut by 1 base and J by 3 bases, with 10 bases left in between. This CDR3 spans 14 amino acids. DNA of the CDR3: TGTGCCAGCAGCCAAGCTAACAGGGTCTACGAGCAGTACTTC. Translation gives CASSQANRVYEQYF.

This chain links TRBV2 with TRBJ1-6; 9 bases align to TRBD1. The V segment lost 4 bases and the J segment 9 bases; nucleotides outside the gene matches: 1. The CDR3 runs to 13 residues. The germline V gene has CDR1 SNHLY and CDR2 FYNNEI. As DNA, the CDR3 is TGTGCCAGCAGTGTGGGACAGGGTTCACCCCTCCACTTT. As protein: CASSVGQGSPLHF.

V usage is TRBV7-2 and J usage is TRBJ1-1; tentative D call: TRBD1 (6 bases). Germline-derived CDR1 and CDR2 are SGHTA and FQGNSA. The CDR3 runs 15 residues. V lost 5 bases and J lost 9, with 22 bases in between. CDR3 DNA sequence: TGTGCCAGCAGCCCCGGACAGACTCCTCAGAGGAAAGCTTTCTTT. The encoded protein is CASSPGQTPQRKAFF.

This clone was recorded a few times. The J gene is TRBJ1-4, the V gene TRBV4-3; possibly TRBD1 for D (5 bases). The CDR3 has 15 amino acids. From germline, CDR1 is LGHNA and CDR2 YSLEER. V was cut by 0 bases and J by 1 base, with 6 bases left in between. The CDR3 protein is CASSQDGGTNEKLFF. The CDR3 DNA follows: TGCGCCAGCAGCCAAGATGGGGGAACTAATGAAAAACTGTTTTTT.

The chain recombines TRBV5-5 with TRBJ1-5, with D perhaps matching TRBD1 (5 bases). Germline V CDR1 and CDR2: SGHKS, YYEKEE (reference sequence). The CDR3 spans 13 residues. V shed 2 bases and J shed 9 bases, with 12 bases lying between them. CDR3 loop: CASSFEVRGPQHF. The CDR3 DNA is TGTGCCAGCAGCTTTGAGGTTAGGGGGCCCCAGCATTTT. The variable domain in full, with the rest retrieved from reference TRBV5-5 and TRBJ1-5, is DAGVTQSPTHLIKTRGQQVTLRCSPISGHKSVSWYQQVLGQGPQFIFQYYEKEERGRGNFPDRFSARQFPNYSSELNVNALLLGDSALYLCASSFEVRGPQHFGDGTRLSIL.

The J gene is TRBJ1-1, the V gene TRBV19; D gene uncertain. Trimming removed 7 bases at V and 2 bases at J, with 14 bases between. CDR1 LNHDA and CDR2 SQIVND come from the germline V gene (reference sequence). The CDR3 extends over 14 amino acids. CDR3 in amino acids: CASKFGLINTEAFF. In nucleotides, the CDR3 is TGTGCCAGTAAGTTTGGGTTAATAAACACTGAAGCTTTCTTT.

The rearrangement uses TRBV6-5 and TRBJ2-5; a possible D gene is TRBD1 (5 bases). The DNA end lines up better with TRBJ2-7; the J call may be wrong. Germline CDR1 MNHEY, CDR2 SVGAGI. This CDR3 has 13 residues. The CDR3 DNA sequence: TGTGCCAGCAGTTACGGCAGGGAATACGAGCAGTACTTC. Translating it yields CASSYGREYEQYF.

This sequence joins TRBV7-2 and TRBJ2-1; 9 nucleotides align to TRBD2. The trim removed 5 bases at V and 7 bases at J, leaving 12 bases unmatched. The germline V gene encodes CDR1 SGHTA and CDR2 FQGNSA. The CDR3 is 16 residues long. The CDR3 loop is CASSPMPPGLANEQFF. The CDR3 nucleotides are TGTGCCAGCAGCCCTATGCCCCCGGGACTAGCAAATGAGCAGTTCTTC. Together with reference TRBV7-2 and TRBJ2-1, the CDR3 gives the full variable domain: GAGVSQSPSNKVTEKGKDVELRCDPISGHTALYWYRQSLGQGLEFLIYFQGNSAPDKSGLPSDRFSAERTGGSVSTLTIQRTQQEDSAVYLCASSPMPPGLANEQFFGPGTRLTVL.

V gene TRBV7-8 combines with J gene TRBJ2-5; D may be TRBD2 (6 bases). CDR1 is SGHVS and CDR2 is FQNEAQ in the germline V gene. The CDR3 is 14 amino acids. Trimming shortened V by 6 bases and J by 2 bases, and 13 bases separated the two germline ends. CDR3 in amino acids: CASSFSAGQETQYF. The CDR3 nucleotides are TGTGCCAGCAGTTTTTCAGCGGGTCAAGAGACCCAGTACTTC.

Only one count was recorded for this clone. The chain uses TRBV28 and TRBJ1-3; D remains unclear. Germline-derived CDR1 and CDR2 are MDHEN and SYDVKM. V lost 7 bases and J lost 0, with 13 bases in between. The CDR3 is 15 residues long. CDR3 DNA sequence: TGTGCCAGCATGACGGCTCTCGGCTCTGGAAACACCATATATTTT. Its translation: CASMTALGSGNTIYF.

The V and J genes are TRBV11-3 and TRBJ2-2; D is ambiguous. This CDR3 region has 12 residues. Germline V lookup: CDR1 SGHNT, CDR2 YENEEA. V was shortened by 6 bases and J by 6 bases, with 8 bases between the two germline ends. CDR3 sequence: CASSRVAGELFF. The CDR3 nucleotides read TGTGCCAGCAGTAGGGTAGCCGGGGAGCTGTTTTTT.

The genes are TRBV29-1 and TRBJ1-4; D is undetermined. Germline assignment: CDR1 SQVTM and CDR2 ANQGSEA. This CDR3 is 13 amino acids long. V was shortened by 4 bases and J by 0 bases, with 6 bases between the two germline ends. This CDR3 is CSVASTTNEKLFF. The CDR3 DNA sequence: TGCAGCGTTGCAAGTACAACTAATGAAAAACTGTTTTTT.

The rearrangement links TRBV2 to TRBJ2-3; D is undetermined. The germline V gene encodes CDR1 SNHLY and CDR2 FYNNEI. The CDR3 spans 13 residues. Trimming took off 1 base at V and 3 bases at J, with 5 bases between the two ends. CDR3 nucleotide sequence: TGTGCCAGCAGTGAAGTAGGTACAGATACGCAGTATTTT. Amino acids: CASSEVGTDTQYF.